Below are 14 T cell receptor beta chains sequenced from a single sample in a study of shared clonotypes between healthy human individuals. Positively selected for CCR7, the CD45RO-negative cells used as naive CD8 cells excluded terminally differentiated effector memory CD45RA+ cells. Sequenced by immunoSEQ multiplex PCR; TCRdb stores in-frame clones only, minus some. The table includes around 1.9 million clones, 90% to 95% detected once. Sequenced: naive CD8+ T cells from PBMCs. The receptor set was obtained from a man younger than 35 in good health. Some clones in this sample may be carry-over from other donors' samples.

The chain combines TRBV5-1 with TRBJ2-3; 8 bases line up with TRBD2. From germline, CDR1 is SGHRS and CDR2 YFSETQ. The V gene end was trimmed by 0 bases and the J gene end by 2 bases; junction bases not matched to a gene: 5. The CDR3 length is 16 residues. As DNA, the CDR3 is TGCGCCAGCAGCTTGGCCCCTAGCGGGTCCACAGATACGCAGTATTTT. It codes for CASSLAPSGSTDTQYF.

This clone has only a few counts. The rearrangement links TRBV6-1 to TRBJ2-1; 7 bases match TRBD1. Germline CDR1 reads MNHNS; CDR2 reads SASEGT. The CDR3 extends over 15 amino acids. V shed 6 bases and J 7 bases; nucleotides not matched to a gene: 12. The CDR3 DNA reads as TGTGCCAGCAGGAGAAGGGCAGGGGGTGTAAATGAGCAGTTCTTC. Its protein is CASRRRAGGVNEQFF.

A single count supports this clone. This chain joins TRBV27 and TRBJ2-7; TRBD2 aligns across 7 bases. The germline V gene encodes CDR1 MNHEY and CDR2 SMNVEV (reference sequence). After removal of 3 bases from V and 7 bases from J, the junction contained 15 bases not matched to a gene. The CDR3 length is 16 residues. The chain's CDR3 is CASSLFMGEGPGEQYF. The CDR3 DNA is TGTGCCAGCAGTTTGTTTATGGGGGAGGGCCCAGGTGAGCAGTACTTC.

This chain uses TRBV19 with TRBJ2-7, with D maybe TRBD1 (6 bases). CDR1 is LNHDA and CDR2 is SQIVND in the germline V gene (reference sequence). The CDR3 is 15 amino acids. Between the trimmed V and J ends, which lost 3 bases and 0 bases, there was a span of 12 bases. CDR3 residues: CASSIGTTSSYEQYF. For the CDR3, the DNA is TGTGCCAGTAGTATCGGGACAACGAGCTCCTACGAGCAGTACTTC.

This clone was observed a single time. The J gene is TRBJ2-5, the V gene TRBV9, with 11 bases lining up with TRBD2. CDR1 is SGDLS, CDR2 YYNGEE, per germline. The CDR3 extends over 15 amino acids. Trimming removed 2 bases from V and 4 bases from J; junction bases left unmatched: 4. This chain's CDR3 is CASSVGSGRGETQYF. The CDR3 DNA reads as TGTGCCAGCAGCGTCGGTAGCGGGAGGGGAGAGACCCAGTACTTC.

Turning to this clone: Different DNA sequences within this sample yield the same CDR3. CDR3 region: CASSFRQGTNYGYTF. The CDR3 DNA reads TGTGCCAGCAGTTTTAGGCAGGGCACGAACTATGGCTACACCTTC. The chain uses TRBV27 and TRBJ1-2; perhaps TRBD1 as D (5 bases). CDR1 and CDR2 (germline): MNHEY, SMNVEV (reference sequence). V was trimmed by 3 bases and J by 2 bases, leaving 13 bases between them. The CDR3 contains 15 residues.

The chain recombines TRBV7-2 with TRBJ1-1, with TRBD1 matching 7 bases. Germline trimming cut 4 bases from V and 1 base from J; bases unmatched to any gene: 18. CDR3 length: 19 amino acids. The germline V gene has CDR1 SGHTA and CDR2 FQGNSA. CDR3 sequence: CASSSGFIADRDPNTEAFF. In DNA, the CDR3 is TGTGCCAGCAGCTCCGGATTTATCGCAGACAGGGACCCGAACACTGAAGCTTTCTTT.

The chain couples TRBV19 to TRBJ2-1; 16 nucleotides match TRBD2. V trimming: 3 bases; J trimming: 0 bases; junction bases outside the gene matches: 8. The CDR3 spans 20 residues. Germline CDR1 is LNHDA and CDR2 is SQIVND (reference sequence). CDR3 DNA sequence: TGTGCCAGTAGTATCCCCGGGACTAGCGGGAGGGACAGCTCCTACAATGAGCAGTTCTTC. Amino acids: CASSIPGTSGRDSSYNEQFF.

The genes are TRBV5-3 and TRBJ2-1, with a weak D call TRBD2 (6 bases). TRBV5-3 counts as an open reading frame of uncertain function. V gave up 10 bases and J gave up 9 bases, with 20 bases separating them. This CDR3 spans 13 amino acids. CDR3 coding DNA: TGTGCCGACACACCCGGGAGACCCGGTGAGCAGTTCTTC. Protein: CADTPGRPGEQFF.

This CDR3 reads CASSLSPLPTSGSLADTQYF. The CDR3 region has the DNA TGTGCCAGCAGTTTATCCCCCTTACCGACTAGCGGGAGTTTGGCAGATACGCAGTATTTT. This sequence joins TRBV27 and TRBJ2-3; 12 positions match TRBD2. Germline values: CDR1 MNHEY, CDR2 SMNVEV (reference sequence). J lost 4 bases, V lost 0 bases, and 14 bases had no gene match. The CDR3 spans 20 residues.

This chain links TRBV4-2 with TRBJ1-4, with a tentative D call TRBD1 (6 bases). The CDR3 covers 17 residues. CDR1 is LGHNA and CDR2 is YNFKEQ in the germline V gene. V lost 1 base to trimming and J lost 8 bases, with 20 bases between them. CDR3 sequence: CASSQATGTRVHEKLFF. For the CDR3, the DNA is TGTGCCAGCAGCCAAGCCACCGGGACAAGGGTGCACGAAAAACTGTTTTTT.

The V and J genes are TRBV19 and TRBJ1-2, with 8 bases identical to TRBD1. Per the germline V gene, CDR1 is LNHDA and CDR2 is SQIVND (reference sequence). J was trimmed by 2 bases and V by 5 bases; bases with no gene match: 7. This CDR3 is built from 15 residues. The DNA of the CDR3 is TGTGCCAGTAGTCCTAGAGACAGGGGCAACTATGGCTACACCTTC. This translates into CASSPRDRGNYGYTF.

This chain uses TRBV9 with TRBJ1-2; 8 bases agree with TRBD1. Germline loops: CDR1 SGDLS, CDR2 YYNGEE. CDR3 length equals 13 residues. The V gene end was trimmed by 4 bases and the J gene end by 6 bases; junction bases not matched to a gene: 5. The CDR3 sequence: CASSPGTGDGYTF. As DNA, the CDR3 is TGTGCCAGCAGCCCCGGGACAGGAGATGGCTACACCTTC.

V and J are TRBV6-1 and TRBJ2-7; 8 positions match TRBD1. The V gene end was trimmed by 4 bases and the J gene end by 7 bases; junction bases not matched to a gene: 9. This CDR3 contains 14 residues. CDR1 and CDR2 (germline): MNHNS, SASEGT. The CDR3 bases are TGTGCCAGCAGTGTAGAAAACAGGGGGAGAGAGCAGTACTTC. Its translation is CASSVENRGREQYF.